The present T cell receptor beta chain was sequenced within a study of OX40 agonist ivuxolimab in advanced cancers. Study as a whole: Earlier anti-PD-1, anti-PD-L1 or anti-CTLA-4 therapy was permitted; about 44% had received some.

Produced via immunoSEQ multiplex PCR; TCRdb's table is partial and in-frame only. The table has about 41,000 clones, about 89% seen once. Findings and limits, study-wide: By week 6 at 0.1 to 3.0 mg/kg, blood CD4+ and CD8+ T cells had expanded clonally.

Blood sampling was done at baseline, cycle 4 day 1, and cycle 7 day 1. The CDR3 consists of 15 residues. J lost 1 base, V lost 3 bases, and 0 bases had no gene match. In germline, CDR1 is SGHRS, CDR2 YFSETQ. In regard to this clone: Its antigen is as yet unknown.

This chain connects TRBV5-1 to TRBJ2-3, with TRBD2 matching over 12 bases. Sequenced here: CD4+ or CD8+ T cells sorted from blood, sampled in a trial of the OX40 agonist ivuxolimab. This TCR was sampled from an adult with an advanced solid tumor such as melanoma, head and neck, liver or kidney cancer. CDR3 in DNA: TGCGCCAGCAGCTGGACTAGCGGGGGCACAGATACGCAGTATTTT. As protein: CASSWTSGGTDTQYF.